The source of this T cell receptor beta chain is a study of blood T cell repertoires in COVID-19. As handled by the study authors: Reference gene primer amplification gave estimated nucleated cell counts. The assay was immunoSEQ multiplex PCR, and TCRdb's table has in-frame clones only and misses some. The V and J calls and clone size come from that table; D and trimming were worked out from the DNA. The sample has about 230,000 clones; 83% are singletons. The source material was peripheral blood. The TCR originated in a woman aged 65 to 85 with active or convalescent COVID-19.

The CDR3 coding sequence is TGTGCCAGCAGCGAGGGACAGTACTACGAGCAGTACTTC. This gives the protein CASSEGQYYEQYF. The chain has TRBV12-3 or TRBV12-4 and TRBJ2-7, with 7 bases lining up with TRBD1. Trimming took 6 bases from V and 3 from J; bases not matched to a gene: 5. There are 13 residues in the CDR3.